The entry below gives a single T cell receptor beta chain sequence along with its context. Its cognate antigen is unknown. The data are from a study of beta chain features in type 1 diabetes. Overall study: When patients were set against healthy donors, age, gender and cell yields were similar.

Study results and caveats: The similarity of naive, central memory and Treg TCRB repertoires appeared greater among patients than among healthy donors. When Type 1 diabetes patients were examined, their TCRB CDR3s proved moderately but significantly shorter in all four CD4+ subsets.

Isolation of CD4+ naive, central memory, regulatory and stem cell-like memory cells was achieved by sorting via CD45RO/CCR7/CD25/CD127/CD95/CD27. Expressed TCRB transcripts were sequenced because the isolated RNA had all been reverse transcribed beforehand. Generated by immunoSEQ multiplex PCR, the TCRdb table keeps only in-frame clones and is missing some. This table has a few hundred thousand clones, around an eighth appearing once. This sequence originates from a man between 18 and 29 years old in good health. Material for sequencing was naive CD4+ T cells from blood.

The CDR3: CASSRLQSNTEAFF. For the CDR3, the DNA is TGCGCCAGCAGCCGTTTACAGTCGAACACTGAAGCTTTCTTT. V is TRBV4-1 and J is TRBJ1-1, with D unresolved. The CDR3 has 14 residues. The ends were cut back, 4 bases at V and 1 base at J, with 10 bases in the middle. Germline V gene sequence: CDR1 MGHRA, CDR2 YSYEKL.